This T cell receptor (beta chain) was identified in a study of identical twins. TCRdb itself ran the 5' RACE reads through MiXCR, one entry per CDR3 protein. Of more than 600,000 distinct CDR3 sequences listed, around a sixth were seen once; the top ten hold 13%. The CDR3 is 15 amino acids. V lost 0 bases, J lost 4 bases, and 13 bases lay in between. CDR1 is DFQATT, CDR2 SNEGSKA, per germline (reference sequence). These same records also appear under a second study, on T cells expressing NK-cell markers.

The sample taken for sequencing was PBMCs. The chain uses TRBV20-1 and TRBJ1-5; perhaps TRBD1 as D (5 bases). This TCR was recovered from a woman under 30 in good health. This CDR3 is CSARDLGRANQPQHF. The CDR3 DNA is TGCAGTGCTAGAGATCTGGGCAGGGCAAATCAGCCCCAGCATTTT.